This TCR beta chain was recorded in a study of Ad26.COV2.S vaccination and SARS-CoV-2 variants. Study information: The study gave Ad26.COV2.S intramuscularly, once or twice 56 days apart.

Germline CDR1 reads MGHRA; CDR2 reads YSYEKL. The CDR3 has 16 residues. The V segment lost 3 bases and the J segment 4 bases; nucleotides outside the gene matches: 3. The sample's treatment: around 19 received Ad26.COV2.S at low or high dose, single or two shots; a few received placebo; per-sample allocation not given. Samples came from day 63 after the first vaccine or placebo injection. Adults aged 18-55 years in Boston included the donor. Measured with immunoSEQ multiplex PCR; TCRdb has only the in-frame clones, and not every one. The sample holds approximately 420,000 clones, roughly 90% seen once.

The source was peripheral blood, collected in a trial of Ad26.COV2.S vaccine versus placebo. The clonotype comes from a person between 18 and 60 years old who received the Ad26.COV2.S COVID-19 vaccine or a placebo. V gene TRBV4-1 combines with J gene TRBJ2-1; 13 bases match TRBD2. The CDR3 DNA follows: TGCGCCAGCAGCCATGGGACTAGCGGGGCATACAATGAGCAGTTCTTC. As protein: CASSHGTSGAYNEQFF.